This T cell receptor beta chain derives from a study of T-cell memory formation after mild COVID-19. The wider study: TCR clusters were mostly donor specific. General observations from the study: From day 15 to 85, contracting clones were balanced between CD4 and CD8, whereas later expanders leaned toward CD4+. Mainly CM and EM harbored the contracting CD4+ clones; mainly EMRA harbored the CD8+ ones.

Germline V lookup: CDR1 MNHEY, CDR2 SVGAGI. V gave up 5 bases and J gave up 7 bases; unmatched junction bases: 7. The CDR3 runs to 14 residues. This clonotype was counted between two and nine times. Antigen unknown. TCRdb fed the 5' RACE reads into MiXCR, producing one record per CDR3 protein. The table has tens of thousands of distinct CDR3 sequences, around a quarter seen once. V gene TRBV6-5 combines with J gene TRBJ1-4, with 7 bases identical to TRBD1. This clonotype was sampled from a man aged 18-30 years who had mild COVID-19 (a few samples of this study predate the infection). Cell type and time point are not known. The sequenced sample consisted of PBMCs or a T cell subset sorted from them (not recorded which). The CDR3 sequence is CASSRTGAVEKLFF. The CDR3 DNA reads as TGTGCCAGCAGTCGGACAGGAGCTGTTGAAAAACTGTTTTTT.